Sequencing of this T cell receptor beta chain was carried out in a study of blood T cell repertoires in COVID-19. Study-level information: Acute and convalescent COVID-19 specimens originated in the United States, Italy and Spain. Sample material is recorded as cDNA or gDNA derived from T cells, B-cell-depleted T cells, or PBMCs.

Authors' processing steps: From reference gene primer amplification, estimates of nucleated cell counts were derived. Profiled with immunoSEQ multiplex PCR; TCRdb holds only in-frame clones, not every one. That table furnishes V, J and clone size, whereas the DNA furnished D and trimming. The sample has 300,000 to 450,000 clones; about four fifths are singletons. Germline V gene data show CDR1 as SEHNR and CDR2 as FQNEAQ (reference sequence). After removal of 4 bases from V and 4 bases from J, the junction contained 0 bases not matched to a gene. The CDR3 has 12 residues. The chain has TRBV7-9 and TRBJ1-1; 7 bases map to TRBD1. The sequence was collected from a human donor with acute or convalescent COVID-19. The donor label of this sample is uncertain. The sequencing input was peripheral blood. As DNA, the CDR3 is TGTGCCAGCAGCTACAGGGGCACTGAAGCTTTCTTT. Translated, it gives CASSYRGTEAFF.